This T cell receptor beta chain emerged from a study of radiation and T cells in renal cell carcinoma. As to time point: blood 2 weeks post-SBRT. Treatment given: 15 Gy SBRT to primary tumor, nephrectomy 4 weeks later. Serial blood draws occurred at baseline and 2 and 4 weeks post-SBRT. The patient's renal cell carcinoma had clear cell pathology. CDR1 is MNHEY and CDR2 is SVGAGI in the germline V gene. Trimming pared 2 bases from V and 7 bases from J, leaving 0 bases between. The CDR3 has 9 amino acids. Profiling relied on immunoSEQ multiplex PCR, and the TCRdb table lists in-frame clones only, not all of them. The repertoire holds roughly 120,000 clones, with approximately 78% as singletons.

The chain has TRBV6-5 and TRBJ2-7; D remains ambiguous. This material consisted of blood, taken from a patient whose treatment included radiotherapy and nephrectomy. This receptor was obtained from a woman aged 60-70 years with renal cell carcinoma. The CDR3 spells CASSYEQYF. CDR3 DNA sequence: TGTGCCAGCAGTTACGAGCAGTACTTC.